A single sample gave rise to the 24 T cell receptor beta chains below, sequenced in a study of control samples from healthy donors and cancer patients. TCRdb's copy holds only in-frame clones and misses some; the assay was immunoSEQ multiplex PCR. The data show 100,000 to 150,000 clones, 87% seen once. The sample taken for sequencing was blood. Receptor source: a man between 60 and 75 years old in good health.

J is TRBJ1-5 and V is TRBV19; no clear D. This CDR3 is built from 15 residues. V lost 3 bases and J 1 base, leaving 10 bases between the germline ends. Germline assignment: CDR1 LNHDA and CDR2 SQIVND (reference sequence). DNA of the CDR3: TGTGCCAGTAGTATCGGCAGATCCAGCAATCAGCCCCAGCATTTT. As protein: CASSIGRSSNQPQHF. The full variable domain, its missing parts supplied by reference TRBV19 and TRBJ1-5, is DGGITQSPKYLFRKEGQNVTLSCEQNLNHDAMYWYRQDPGQGLRLIYYSQIVNDFQKGDIAEGYSVSREKKESFPLTVTSAQKNPTAFYLCASSIGRSSNQPQHFGDGTRLSIL.

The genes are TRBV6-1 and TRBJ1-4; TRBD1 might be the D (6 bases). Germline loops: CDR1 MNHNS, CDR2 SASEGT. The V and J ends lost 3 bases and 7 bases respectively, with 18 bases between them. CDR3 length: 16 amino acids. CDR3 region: CASSDSVGGVFEKLFF. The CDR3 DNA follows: TGTGCCAGCAGTGATTCTGTGGGGGGCGTTTTTGAAAAACTGTTTTTT.

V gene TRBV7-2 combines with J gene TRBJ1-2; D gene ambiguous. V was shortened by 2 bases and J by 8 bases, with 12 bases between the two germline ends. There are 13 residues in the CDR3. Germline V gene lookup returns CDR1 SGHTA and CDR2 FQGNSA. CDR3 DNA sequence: TGTGCCAGCAGCTTACCAACGACAACGGGCTACACCTTC. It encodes CASSLPTTTGYTF.

CDR3 bases: TGTGCCAGCAGCTTCTTGGCGGGGGGAATCACAGATACGCAGTATTTT. Translation gives CASSFLAGGITDTQYF. The chain combines TRBV7-9 with TRBJ2-3; 8 bases align to TRBD2. V lost 3 bases and J lost 2; bases outside the gene matches: 7. This CDR3 region has 16 residues. CDR1 and CDR2 (germline): SEHNR, FQNEAQ (reference sequence). Filled out from reference TRBV7-9 and TRBJ2-3, the complete variable domain reads DTGVSQNPRHKITKRGQNVTFRCDPISEHNRLYWYRQTLGQGPEFLTYFQNEAQLEKSRLLSDRFSAERPKGSFSTLEIQRTEQGDSAMYLCASSFLAGGITDTQYFGPGTRLTVL.

This CDR3 reads CASSFDYGYTF. The DNA of the CDR3 is TGTGCCAGCAGCTTCGATTATGGCTACACCTTC. The chain is built from TRBV7-2 and TRBJ1-2; D uncertain. CDR3 length: 11 amino acids. Trimming took 3 bases from V and 5 from J, leaving 4 bases between them. From germline, CDR1 is SGHTA and CDR2 FQGNSA.

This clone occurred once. The CDR3, as DNA: TGTGCCAGCAGCCGGACAGGTCTTGATAATCAGCCCCAGCATTTT. Its translation: CASSRTGLDNQPQHF. The chain carries TRBV6-2 or TRBV6-3 and TRBJ1-5; TRBD1 aligns across 7 bases. V gave up 6 bases and J gave up 4 bases; unmatched junction bases: 9. The CDR3 length is 15 residues. Germline CDR1 reads MNHEY; CDR2 reads SVGEGT.

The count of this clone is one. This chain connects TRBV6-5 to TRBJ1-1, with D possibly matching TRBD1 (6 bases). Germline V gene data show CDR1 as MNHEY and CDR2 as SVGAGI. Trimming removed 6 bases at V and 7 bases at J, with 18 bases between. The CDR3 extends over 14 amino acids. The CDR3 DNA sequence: TGTGCCAGCAGCAAGACAGGCCCCAATTATGAAGCTTTCTTT. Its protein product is CASSKTGPNYEAFF.

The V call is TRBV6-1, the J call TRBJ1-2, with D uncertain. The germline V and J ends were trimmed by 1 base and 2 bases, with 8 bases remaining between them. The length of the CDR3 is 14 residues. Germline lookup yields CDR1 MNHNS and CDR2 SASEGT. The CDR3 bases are TGTGCCAGCAGTGAAGGAGGGCAGAACTATGGCTACACCTTC. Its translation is CASSEGGQNYGYTF.

Written as DNA, the CDR3 is TGTGCCAGCAGCCGAGGACTAGCGGCGAACACCGGGGAGCTGTTTTTT. Protein sequence: CASSRGLAANTGELFF. The chain couples TRBV5-6 to TRBJ2-2, with 10 bases lining up with TRBD2. The germline V gene has CDR1 SGHDT and CDR2 YYEEEE. CDR3 length: 16 amino acids. V shed 4 bases, J shed 0 bases, and the junction held 3 bases outside the gene matches.

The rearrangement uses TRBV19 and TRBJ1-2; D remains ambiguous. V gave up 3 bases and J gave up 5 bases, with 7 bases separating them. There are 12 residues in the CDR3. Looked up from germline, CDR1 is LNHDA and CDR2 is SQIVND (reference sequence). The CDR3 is CASSIGRYGYTF. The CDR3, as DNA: TGTGCCAGTAGTATCGGCCGTTATGGCTACACCTTC.

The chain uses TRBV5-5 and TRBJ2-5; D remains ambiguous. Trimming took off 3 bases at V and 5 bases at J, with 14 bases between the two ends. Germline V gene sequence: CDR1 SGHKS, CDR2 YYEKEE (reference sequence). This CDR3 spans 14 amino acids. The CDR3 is CASSSIRDFETQYF. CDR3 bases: TGTGCCAGCAGCTCCATCCGCGATTTCGAGACCCAGTACTTC.

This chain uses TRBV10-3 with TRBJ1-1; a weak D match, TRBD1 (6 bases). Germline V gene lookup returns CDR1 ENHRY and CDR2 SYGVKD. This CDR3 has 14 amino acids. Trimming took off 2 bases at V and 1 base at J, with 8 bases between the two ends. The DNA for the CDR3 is TGTGCCATCAGTGAGCAGGGGCCGAACACTGAAGCTTTCTTT. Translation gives CAISEQGPNTEAFF.

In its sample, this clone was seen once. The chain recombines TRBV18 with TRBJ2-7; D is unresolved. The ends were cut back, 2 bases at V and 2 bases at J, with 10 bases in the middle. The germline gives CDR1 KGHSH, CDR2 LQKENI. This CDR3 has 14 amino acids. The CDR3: CASSPRAEPYEQYF. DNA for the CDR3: TGTGCCAGCTCACCAAGGGCCGAGCCCTACGAGCAGTACTTC.

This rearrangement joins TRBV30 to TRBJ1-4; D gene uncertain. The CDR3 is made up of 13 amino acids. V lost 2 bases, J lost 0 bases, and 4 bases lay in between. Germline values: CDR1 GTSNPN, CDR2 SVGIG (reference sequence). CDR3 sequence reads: CAWSTATNEKLFF. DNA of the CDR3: TGTGCCTGGAGTACCGCAACTAATGAAAAACTGTTTTTT.

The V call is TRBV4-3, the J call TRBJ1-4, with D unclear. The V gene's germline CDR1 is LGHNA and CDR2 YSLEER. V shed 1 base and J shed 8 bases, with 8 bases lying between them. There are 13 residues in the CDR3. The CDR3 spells CASSQAGREKLFF. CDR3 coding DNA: TGCGCCAGCAGCCAAGCGGGTAGGGAAAAACTGTTTTTT.

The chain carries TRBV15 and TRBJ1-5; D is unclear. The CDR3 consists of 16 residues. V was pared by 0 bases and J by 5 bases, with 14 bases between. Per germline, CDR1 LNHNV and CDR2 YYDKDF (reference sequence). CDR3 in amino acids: CATSRDHPSAYQPQHF. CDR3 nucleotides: TGTGCCACCAGCAGAGATCACCCCAGTGCCTATCAGCCCCAGCATTTT.

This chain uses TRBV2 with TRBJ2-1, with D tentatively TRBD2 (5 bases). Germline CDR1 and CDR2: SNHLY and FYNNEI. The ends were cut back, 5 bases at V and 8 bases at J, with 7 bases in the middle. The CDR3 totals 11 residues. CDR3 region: CASSSADEQFF. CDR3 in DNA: TGTGCCAGCAGTTCAGCGGATGAGCAGTTCTTC.

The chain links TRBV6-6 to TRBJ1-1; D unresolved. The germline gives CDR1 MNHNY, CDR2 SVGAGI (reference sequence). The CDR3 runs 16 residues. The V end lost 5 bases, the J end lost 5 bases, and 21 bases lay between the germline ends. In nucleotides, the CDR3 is TGTGCCAGCAGTCCCCGACAATATACTAGGAGAACTGAAGCTTTCTTT. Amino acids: CASSPRQYTRRTEAFF.

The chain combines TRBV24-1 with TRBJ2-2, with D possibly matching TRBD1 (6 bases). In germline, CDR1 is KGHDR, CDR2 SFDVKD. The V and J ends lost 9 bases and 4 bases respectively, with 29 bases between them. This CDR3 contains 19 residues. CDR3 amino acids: CATCPLIYRESGSTGELFF. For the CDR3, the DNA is TGTGCCACCTGCCCGCTGATATACAGGGAGTCGGGTAGCACCGGGGAGCTGTTTTTT.

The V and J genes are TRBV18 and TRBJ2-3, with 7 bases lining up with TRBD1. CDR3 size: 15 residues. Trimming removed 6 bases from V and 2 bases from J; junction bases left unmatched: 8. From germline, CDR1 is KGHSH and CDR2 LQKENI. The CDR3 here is CASSRAQGLTDTQYF. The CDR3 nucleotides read TGTGCCAGCTCCCGCGCACAGGGGCTCACAGATACGCAGTATTTT.

The CDR3 loop is CASSKRTGAAGNSPLHF. In nucleotides, the CDR3 is TGTGCCAGCAGCAAAAGGACTGGGGCCGCGGGTAATTCACCCCTCCACTTT. J is TRBJ1-6 and V is TRBV28, with D possibly TRBD1 on 5 matching bases. The CDR3 length is 17 residues. Germline CDR1 reads MDHEN; CDR2 reads SYDVKM. V dropped 6 bases and J dropped 6 bases, with 21 bases sitting between them.

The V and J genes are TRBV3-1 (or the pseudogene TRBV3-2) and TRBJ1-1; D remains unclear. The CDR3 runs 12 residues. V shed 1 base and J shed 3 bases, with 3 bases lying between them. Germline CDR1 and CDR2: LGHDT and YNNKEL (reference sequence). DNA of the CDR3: TGTGCCAGCAGCCAAGGGTACACTGAAGCTTTCTTT. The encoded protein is CASSQGYTEAFF.

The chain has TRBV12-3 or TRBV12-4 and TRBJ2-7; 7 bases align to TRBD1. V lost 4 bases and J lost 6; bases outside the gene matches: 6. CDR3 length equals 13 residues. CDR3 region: CASSSYRGGEQYF. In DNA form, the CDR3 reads TGTGCCAGCAGTTCGTACAGGGGTGGCGAGCAGTACTTC.

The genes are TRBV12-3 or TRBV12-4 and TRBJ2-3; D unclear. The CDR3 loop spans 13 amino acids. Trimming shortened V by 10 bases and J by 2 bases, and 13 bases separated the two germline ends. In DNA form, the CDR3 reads TGTGCCACCCGTAAGACCCACACAGATACGCAGTATTTT. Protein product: CATRKTHTDTQYF.